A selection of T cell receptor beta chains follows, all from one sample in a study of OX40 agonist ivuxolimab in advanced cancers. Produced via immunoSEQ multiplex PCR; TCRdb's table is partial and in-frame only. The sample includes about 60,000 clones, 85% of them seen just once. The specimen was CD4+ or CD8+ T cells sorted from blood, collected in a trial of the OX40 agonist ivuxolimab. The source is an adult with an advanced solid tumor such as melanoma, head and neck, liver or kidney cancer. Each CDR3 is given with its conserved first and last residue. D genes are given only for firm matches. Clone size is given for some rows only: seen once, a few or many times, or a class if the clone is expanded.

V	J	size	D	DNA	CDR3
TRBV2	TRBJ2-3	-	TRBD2	TGTGCCAGCCTGATCGGACTAGCGGGAGGCGCAGATACGCAGTATTTT	CASLIGLAGGADTQYF
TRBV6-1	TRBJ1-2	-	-	TGTGCCAGCAGTGATTGGGCAGGATCTAACTATGGCTACACCTTC	CASSDWAGSNYGYTF
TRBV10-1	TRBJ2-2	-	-	TGCGCCAGCAGTGGAGTGGGATCAGGCACCGGGGAGCTGTTTTTT	CASSGVGSGTGELFF
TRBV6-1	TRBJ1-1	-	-	TGTGCCAGCAATCCCTCAGCGGTGAACACTGAAGCTTTCTTT	CASNPSAVNTEAFF
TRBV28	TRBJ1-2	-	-	TGTGCCAGCAGGCCAAGGCCGAAGTATGGCTACACCTTC	CASRPRPKYGYTF
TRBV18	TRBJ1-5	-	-	TGTGCCAGCTCACCAGGGAGGGATAGCAATCAGCCCCAGCATTTT	CASSPGRDSNQPQHF
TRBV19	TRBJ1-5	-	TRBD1	TGTGCCAGTAGCTACGCGGGACAGGACAATCAGCCCCAGCATTTT	CASSYAGQDNQPQHF
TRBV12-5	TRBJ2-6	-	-	TGTGCTAGTGGTTTGGGGGACGCCTTT	CASGLGDAF
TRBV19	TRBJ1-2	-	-	TGTGCCAGTAGTATTTTCGCGTATAACTATGGCTACACCTTC	CASSIFAYNYGYTF
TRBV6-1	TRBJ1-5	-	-	TGTGCCAGCAGTGGTGGGACACTGTATAGCAATCAGCCCCAGCATTTT	CASSGGTLYSNQPQHF
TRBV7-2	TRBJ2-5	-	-	TGTGCCAGCAGCTTAGGTGGAGGGGGCTACAAGGCTAGGGGTGAGACCCAGTACTTC	CASSLGGGGYKARGETQYF
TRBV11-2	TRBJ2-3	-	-	TGTGCCAGCAGCTTTGCAGGGGTAAGGACAGATACGCAGTATTTT	CASSFAGVRTDTQYF
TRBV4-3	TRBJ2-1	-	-	TGCGCCAGCAGCCAAGATCCGGGGACCTCCTACAATGAGCAGTTCTTC	CASSQDPGTSYNEQFF
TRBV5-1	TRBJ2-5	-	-	TGCGCCAGCAGCAACCAAGAGACCCAGTACTTC	CASSNQETQYF
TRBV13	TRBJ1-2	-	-	TGTGCCAGCAGCTTAGTAGGGGAAACTAACTATGGCTACACCTTC	CASSLVGETNYGYTF
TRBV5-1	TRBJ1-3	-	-	TGCGCCAGCAGCTTGGCGGTGGATGGACTCCGCTCTGGAAACACCATATATTTT	CASSLAVDGLRSGNTIYF
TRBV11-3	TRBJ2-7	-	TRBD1	TGTGCCAGCAGCCACCGAACAAAGGACAGGGGGCAAGACTACGAGCAGTACTTC	CASSHRTKDRGQDYEQYF
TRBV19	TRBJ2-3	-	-	TGTGCCAGTAGTATACCACAGGGGAGGGGAGATACGCAGTATTTT	CASSIPQGRGDTQYF
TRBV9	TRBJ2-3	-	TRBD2	TGTGCCAGCAGCGTAGATATTGGGACTAGCGGAAGCACAGATACGCAGTATTTT	CASSVDIGTSGSTDTQYF
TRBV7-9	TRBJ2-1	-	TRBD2	TGTGCAGGAGGAGGGACTAGCAGCTATGAGCAGTTCTTC	CAGGGTSSYEQFF
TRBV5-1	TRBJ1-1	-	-	TGCGCCAGCAGCTGGGCGGGGGGTCCTCCGAACACTGAAGCTTTCTTT	CASSWAGGPPNTEAFF
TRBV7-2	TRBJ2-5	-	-	TGTGCCAGCAGCCAGGTTAGCGGAGGCAGCGGGACCCAGTACTTC	CASSQVSGGSGTQYF
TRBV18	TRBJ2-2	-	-	TGTGCCAGCTCACCACTGACAGCCGGGGAGCTGTTTTTT	CASSPLTAGELFF
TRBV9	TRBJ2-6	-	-	TGTGCCAGCAGCCCCAGCTCTGGGGCCAACGTCCTGACTTTC	CASSPSSGANVLTF
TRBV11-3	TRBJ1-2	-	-	TGTGCCAGCAGCCCCGGACCCCGAGGCTACACCTTC	CASSPGPRGYTF
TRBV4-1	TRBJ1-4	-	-	TGCGCCAGCAGCCATTACAGGGACAATAATGAAAAACTGTTTTTT	CASSHYRDNNEKLFF
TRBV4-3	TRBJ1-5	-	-	TGCGCCAGCAGCCAAAACCGGGCCGACAATCAGCCCCAGCATTTT	CASSQNRADNQPQHF
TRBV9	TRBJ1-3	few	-	TGTGCCAGCAGCGTAGGGCAGGGCCCCACGGTAGGAGGAAACACCATATATTTT	CASSVGQGPTVGGNTIYF
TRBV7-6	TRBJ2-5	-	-	TGTGCCAGCAGCTTAAGCCGGGGCTTAGGGGAGACCCAGTACTTC	CASSLSRGLGETQYF
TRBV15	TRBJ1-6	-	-	TGTGCCACCAGCAGAGATTCGGGGAGCGCCTATAATTCACCCCTCCACTTT	CATSRDSGSAYNSPLHF
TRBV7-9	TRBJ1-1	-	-	TGTGCCAGCAGCTTAAAGGGAGATACTGAAGCTTTCTTT	CASSLKGDTEAFF
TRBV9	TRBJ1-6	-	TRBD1	TGTGCCAGCAGCGAATCCGGGACAGGAGACTCACCCCTCCACTTT	CASSESGTGDSPLHF
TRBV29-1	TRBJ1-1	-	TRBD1	TGCAGCGTTGAAGGGGACAGGGGGGACACTGAAGCTTTCTTT	CSVEGDRGDTEAFF
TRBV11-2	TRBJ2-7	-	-	TGTGCCAGCAGCTTAGGGGCAGGGGCCTCCTACGAGCAGTACTTC	CASSLGAGASYEQYF
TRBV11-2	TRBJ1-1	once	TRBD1	TGTGCCAGCAGCTTAGATCAGGGGGGGGTCTGGAACACTGAAGCTTTCTTT	CASSLDQGGVWNTEAFF
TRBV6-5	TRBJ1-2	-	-	TGTGCCAGCAGTCTTCCCGGGAGGAACTATGGCTACACCTTC	CASSLPGRNYGYTF
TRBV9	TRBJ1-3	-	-	TGTGCCAGCAGCGCCACATCGTCCTCTGGAAACACCATATATTTT	CASSATSSSGNTIYF
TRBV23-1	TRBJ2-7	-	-	TGCGCCAGCAGTCAATCCGTACCAGGGCTGGCCTACGAGCAGTACTTC	CASSQSVPGLAYEQYF
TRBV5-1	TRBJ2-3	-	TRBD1	TGCGCCAGCAGCCCGGGACAGGGGAGCACAGATACGCAGTATTTT	CASSPGQGSTDTQYF
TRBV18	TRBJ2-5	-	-	TGTGCCAGCTCACCGCCAGGACACCAAGAGACCCAGTACTTC	CASSPPGHQETQYF
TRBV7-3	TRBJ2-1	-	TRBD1	TGTGCCAGCAGCCGAGGGACAGAGCCCTACAATGAGCAGTTCTTC	CASSRGTEPYNEQFF
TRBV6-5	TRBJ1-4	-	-	TGTGCCAGCAGTTACTCGCAGGATAACCCTAAACTGTTTTTT	CASSYSQDNPKLFF
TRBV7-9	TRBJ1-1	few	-	TGTGCCAGCAGCTTAGTAGATGGTTTCCAGATTAGCACTGAAGCTTTCTTT	CASSLVDGFQISTEAFF
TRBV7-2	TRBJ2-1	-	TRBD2	TGTGCCAGCAGCTTCGACGGGGGGGTCCCGGCCCATGAGCAGTTCTTC	CASSFDGGVPAHEQFF
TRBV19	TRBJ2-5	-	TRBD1	TGTGCCAGCAAGAAGACAGGGAAAGAGACCCAGTACTTC	CASKKTGKETQYF